Shown below are 23 T cell receptor beta chains from a single sample sequenced in a study of T cells in Graves' hyperthyroidism and ophthalmopathy. TCR beta CDR3 regions were amplified from RNA transcripts. A set of HTBI primers served as the primers for a first-round RT-PCR of the TCR CDR3. TCRdb reanalysed the multiplex PCR reads using MiXCR and keeps one entry per CDR3 protein. The table lists a few hundred thousand distinct CDR3 sequences, about 14% of them singletons. The material sequenced was blood. The receptors originated from a woman under 40 with Graves' ophthalmopathy.

Many counts were recorded for this clonotype. This chain joins TRBV18 and TRBJ1-1; weak D call: TRBD1 (5 bases). The V gene's germline CDR1 is KGHSH and CDR2 LQKENI. This CDR3 spans 15 amino acids. V lost 1 base and J lost 0, with 9 bases in between. The CDR3 loop reads CASSPQGPVNTEAFF. In DNA, the CDR3 is TGTGCCAGCTCACCACAGGGGCCGGTGAACACTGAAGCTTTCTTT.

This clonotype appeared a few times. This chain joins TRBV12-3 or TRBV12-4 and TRBJ1-5; 10 positions agree with TRBD1. The CDR3 contains 16 residues. V trimming: 3 bases; J trimming: 4 bases; junction bases outside the gene matches: 6. The CDR3 spells CASSFYGQGGNQPQHF. Written as DNA, the CDR3 is TGTGCCAGCAGTTTCTATGGACAGGGGGGAAATCAGCCCCAGCATTTT.

The table lists this clonotype with many counts. This rearrangement joins TRBV5-1 to TRBJ2-7, with a weak D call TRBD1 (6 bases). The CDR3 has 15 residues. Germline CDR1 and CDR2: SGHRS and YFSETQ. V lost 0 bases and J lost 0, with 10 bases in between. CDR3 sequence reads: CASSLVGGNSYEQYF. DNA for the CDR3: TGCGCCAGCAGCTTGGTTGGGGGCAACTCCTACGAGCAGTACTTC. Drawing the rest from reference TRBV5-1 and TRBJ2-7, the complete variable domain is KAGVTQTPRYLIKTRGQQVTLSCSPISGHRSVSWYQQTPGQGLQFLFEYFSETQRNKGNFPGRFSGRQFSNSRSEMNVSTLELGDSALYLCASSLVGGNSYEQYFGPGTRLTVT.

Comment on this clonotype: A much larger clone lies one base from this, so it may be a read error. The CDR3 DNA reads TGCGCCGGCAGCTGGACGGGACAAGAAGCTTTCTTT. Translating it yields CAGSWTGQEAFF. The V call is TRBV5-1, the J call TRBJ1-1, with a tentative D call TRBD1 (6 bases). CDR3 length: 12 residues. Germline-derived CDR1 and CDR2 are SGHRS and YFSETQ.

The chain combines TRBV7-2 with TRBJ2-3; TRBD2 matches at 9 bases. J lost 2 bases, V lost 1 base, and 7 bases had no gene match. Per the germline V gene, CDR1 is SGHTA and CDR2 is FQGNSA. The CDR3 is 17 amino acids. The CDR3 reads CASSLEGASGITDTQYF. CDR3 DNA: TGTGCCAGCAGCTTAGAAGGGGCTAGCGGGATCACAGATACGCAGTATTTT.

This clonotype has at least ten counts. The chain uses TRBV24-1 and TRBJ2-1, with 8 bases lining up with TRBD2. Germline V CDR1 and CDR2: KGHDR, SFDVKD. The CDR3 sequence is 16 residues long. Unmatched junction bases numbered 8, after V lost 4 bases and J lost 4 bases. The CDR3 here is CATSEKSGGAYNEQFF. CDR3 bases: TGTGCCACCAGTGAAAAAAGCGGGGGAGCTTACAATGAGCAGTTCTTC.

The table lists this clonotype with many counts. The J gene is TRBJ2-3, the V gene TRBV29-1, with D unclear. V shed 4 bases and J shed 4 bases, with 15 bases lying between them. Germline lookup yields CDR1 SQVTM and CDR2 ANQGSEA. The CDR3 sequence is 14 residues long. CDR3 region: CSVAESTGADTQYF. In DNA, the CDR3 is TGCAGCGTTGCCGAGTCAACCGGCGCAGATACGCAGTATTTT.

This clonotype came up a few times. The rearrangement links TRBV19 to TRBJ1-6, with no clear D. Trimming shortened V by 8 bases and J by 0 bases, and 11 bases separated the two germline ends. Germline CDR1 and CDR2: LNHDA and SQIVND (reference sequence). The CDR3 totals 15 residues. The CDR3 loop is CASGFGSSYNSPLHF. CDR3 sequence (DNA): TGTGCCAGTGGATTCGGGAGCTCCTATAATTCACCCCTCCACTTT.

This clonotype was detected ten times or more. The chain combines TRBV20-1 with TRBJ1-2, with D unclear. This CDR3 has 11 residues. The germline V and J ends were trimmed by 4 bases and 8 bases, with 11 bases remaining between them. Germline CDR1 reads DFQATT; CDR2 reads SNEGSKA (reference sequence). The CDR3 DNA reads as TGCAGTGCTACCCCAGGACGGGGCTACACCTTC. As protein: CSATPGRGYTF.

The chain employs TRBV27 and TRBJ2-5; TRBD2 aligns across 9 bases. CDR3 length: 15 amino acids. V shed 5 bases and J 5 bases; nucleotides not matched to a gene: 9. Germline assignment: CDR1 MNHEY and CDR2 SMNVEV (reference sequence). Written as DNA, the CDR3 is TGTGCCAGCAGTAGGGCGGGGGGGCTGGGGGAGACCCAGTACTTC. Residues: CASSRAGGLGETQYF.

In its sample, this clonotype was seen many times. The chain recombines TRBV2 with TRBJ1-2, with D perhaps matching TRBD1 (6 bases). Germline CDR1 is SNHLY and CDR2 is FYNNEI. V lost 1 base and J 10 bases, leaving 16 bases between the germline ends. The CDR3 loop spans 14 amino acids. CDR3 loop: CASSEGNRVAPYTF. The CDR3 DNA sequence: TGTGCCAGCAGTGAAGGGAACAGGGTGGCTCCCTACACCTTC.

This clonotype was counted ten times or more. The V and J genes are TRBV12-3 or TRBV12-4 and TRBJ1-5; weak D call: TRBD1 (6 bases). The V end lost 5 bases, the J end lost 7 bases, and 12 bases lay between the germline ends. The CDR3 runs to 13 residues. CDR3: CASSQGSGQPQHF. CDR3 DNA: TGTGCCAGCAGTCAGGGGTCTGGCCAGCCCCAGCATTTT.

In this sample, this clonotype turned up many times. This sequence joins TRBV6-2 or TRBV6-3 and TRBJ2-1; D not certain. CDR1 is MNHEY, CDR2 SVGEGT, per germline. The CDR3 contains 14 residues. Trimming removed 7 bases at V and 1 base at J, with 11 bases between. This chain's CDR3 is CASTNKVSYNEQFF. The CDR3 coding sequence is TGTGCCAGCACCAATAAGGTGTCCTACAATGAGCAGTTCTTC.

This clonotype was observed at least ten times. At one end, the junction sequence differs from germline, possibly due to a read error. V is TRBV6-1 and J is TRBJ2-1; 8 bases match TRBD1. This CDR3 comprises 13 residues. Germline values: CDR1 MNHNS, CDR2 SASEGT. CDR3 nucleotides: TGTGCCAGCACTGAATCGGGACAGGTGGTGCAGTTCTTC. Protein product: CASTESGQVVQFF.

This clonotype was recorded many times. The chain is built from TRBV29-1 and TRBJ1-1; D uncertain. The ends were cut back, 2 bases at V and 1 base at J, with 5 bases in the middle. Germline V gene sequence: CDR1 SQVTM, CDR2 ANQGSEA. This CDR3 contains 12 residues. The CDR3 spells CSVEKQNTEAFF. The DNA of the CDR3 is TGCAGCGTTGAAAAGCAGAACACTGAAGCTTTCTTT.

This clonotype showed up just a few times. The rearrangement joins TRBV6-1 to TRBJ2-7; 8 bases match TRBD2. The V gene end was trimmed by 6 bases and the J gene end by 2 bases; junction bases not matched to a gene: 9. In germline, CDR1 is MNHNS, CDR2 SASEGT. CDR3 length equals 15 residues. The chain's CDR3 is CASSTSGGRTYEQYF. As DNA, the CDR3 is TGTGCCAGCAGCACGTCGGGGGGGAGGACCTACGAGCAGTACTTC.

This chain joins TRBV7-2 and TRBJ2-7; 10 nucleotides agree with TRBD2. This CDR3 comprises 17 residues. The germline CDR1 and CDR2 sequences are SGHTA and FQGNSA. With 4 bases clipped from V and 4 bases from J, the junction kept 13 bases outside the gene matches. CDR3 DNA: TGTGCCAGCAGCTCGCGGTCCGGGACTAGCGTAGGATACGAGCAGTACTTC. The encoded protein is CASSSRSGTSVGYEQYF.

This clonotype has more than one count but fewer than ten. This chain connects TRBV10-3 to TRBJ2-5, with D perhaps TRBD1 or TRBD2 (5 bases each). CDR1 and CDR2 (germline): ENHRY, SYGVKD. V was trimmed by 4 bases and J by 6 bases, leaving 12 bases between them. The length of the CDR3 is 13 residues. The chain's CDR3 is CAISGGEGKTQYF. As DNA, the CDR3 is TGTGCCATCAGTGGAGGGGAAGGGAAGACCCAGTACTTC.

The chain combines TRBV20-1 with TRBJ1-2, with 9 bases aligning to TRBD1. Trimming took 3 bases from V and 4 from J; bases not matched to a gene: 12. Germline assignment: CDR1 DFQATT and CDR2 SNEGSKA (reference sequence). The CDR3 length is 16 residues. CDR3 region: CSASLGAGQGTYGYTF. CDR3 sequence (DNA): TGCAGTGCTAGCCTAGGGGCCGGACAGGGGACCTATGGCTACACCTTC.

The gene calls are TRBV6-1 and TRBJ1-4, with TRBD1 matching 8 bases. The germline CDR1 and CDR2 sequences are MNHNS and SASEGT. The CDR3 runs 17 residues. V gave up 5 bases and J gave up 8 bases; unmatched junction bases: 16. The CDR3 coding sequence is TGTGCCAGCAGTCGGACAGGGAAACACCACACCCGAGAAAAACTGTTTTTT. Protein sequence: CASSRTGKHHTREKLFF.

This clonotype was seen ten or more times. The chain carries TRBV11-1 and TRBJ1-2; D possibly corresponds to TRBD1 (6 bases). The V gene's germline CDR1 is SGHAT and CDR2 FQDESV (reference sequence). V was shortened by 0 bases and J by 7 bases, with 15 bases between the two germline ends. CDR3 length equals 15 residues. The CDR3 region has the DNA TGTGCCAGCAGCTTAGCACAACCGGGACACGGTGGCTACACCTTC. Translated, it gives CASSLAQPGHGGYTF. The complete variable domain, with remaining parts taken from reference TRBV11-1 and TRBJ1-2, reads EAEVAQSPRYKITEKSQAVAFWCDPISGHATLYWYRQILGQGPELLVQFQDESVVDDSQLPKDRFSAERLKGVDSTLKIQPAELGDSAMYLCASSLAQPGHGGYTFGSGTRLTVV.

This clonotype was seen many times. The gene calls are TRBV12-3 or TRBV12-4 and TRBJ2-7, with D unresolved. Trimming pared 3 bases from V and 6 bases from J, leaving 6 bases between. The CDR3 runs to 11 residues. The CDR3 region has the DNA TGTGCCAGCAGTTTTCGGAGCGAGCAGTACTTC. Protein sequence: CASSFRSEQYF.

V gene TRBV27 combines with J gene TRBJ2-7, with D perhaps assigned TRBD1 or TRBD2 (5 bases each). The CDR3 consists of 16 residues. CDR1 is MNHEY and CDR2 is SMNVEV in the germline V gene (reference sequence). Trimming pared 6 bases from V and 6 bases from J, leaving 24 bases between. The DNA of the CDR3 is TGTGCCAGCAGGCTGGGGTGGAGAGCTTCAGGGAGCGAGCAGTACTTC. It is translated as CASRLGWRASGSEQYF.